The 5 T cell receptor beta chains in this list originate from one sample, sequenced in a study of T cell repertoires in cytomegalovirus infection. The antigens of these receptors remain unknown. TCRdb independently ran MiXCR on the reads; one entry per CDR3 protein. This table has about a million distinct CDR3 sequences, less than 35% appearing once. The sequenced sample was cultured CD8+ T cells from PBMCs, obtained from culture after CMV antigen stimulation. The receptors here all came from a human donor in good health (CMV status not recorded). Some clones in this sample may be carry-over from other donors' samples.

This clonotype was seen a few times. The chain recombines TRBV7-9 with TRBJ2-3; D remains unclear. Germline loops: CDR1 SEHNR, CDR2 FQNEAQ (reference sequence). V dropped 5 bases and J dropped 3 bases, with 12 bases sitting between them. The CDR3 has 14 residues. For the CDR3, the DNA is TGTGCCAGCAGCCCCGTCGGCAAGACAGATACGCAGTATTTT. This gives the protein CASSPVGKTDTQYF.

The chain recombines TRBV10-3 with TRBJ2-7; D might be TRBD1 (6 bases). Germline V CDR1 and CDR2: ENHRY, SYGVKD. V lost 6 bases, J lost 2 bases, and 17 bases lay in between. The CDR3 contains 15 residues. The CDR3 loop reads CAIRTGHDYAYEQYF. CDR3 in DNA: TGTGCCATCAGAACGGGACATGACTACGCCTACGAGCAGTACTTC.

This clonotype was seen ten or more times. The chain carries TRBV7-8 and TRBJ2-5, with 7 bases that match TRBD1. The CDR3 has 14 residues. Germline V gene sequence: CDR1 SGHVS, CDR2 FQNEAQ. Losses at the gene ends were 3 bases for V and 2 bases for J; bases not matched to a gene: 3. The CDR3 DNA reads as TGTGCCAGCAGCTTCTCCAGGGGGCAAGAGACCCAGTACTTC. It yields the protein CASSFSRGQETQYF.

This chain connects TRBV6-5 to TRBJ1-5; D might be TRBD1 (5 bases). This CDR3 has 13 amino acids. CDR1 and CDR2 from the germline V gene are MNHEY and SVGAGI. V was trimmed by 5 bases and J by 5 bases, leaving 10 bases between them. The CDR3 DNA reads as TGTGCCAGCAGTATCGACAGATATCAGCCCCAGCATTTT. Its protein product is CASSIDRYQPQHF.

This chain connects TRBV12-3 or TRBV12-4 to TRBJ1-6; D remains ambiguous. Trimming took 2 bases from V and 8 from J, leaving 4 bases between them. This CDR3 spans 12 amino acids. CDR3 DNA sequence: TGTGCCAGCAGTTTATCTCATTCACCCCTCCACTTT. Translation: CASSLSHSPLHF.